The next 14 T cell receptor beta chains were all read from a single sample in a study of identical twins (dated by TCRdb to 2015 to 2016). The library came from 5' RACE. The run used an Illumina HiSeq 2000. TCRdb applied fastp at Q25 and MiXCR to the public reads, then kept only in-frame beta chains. Rows merge per CDR3 protein into single entries with the most common DNA and genes. The sample data list 500,000 to 650,000 distinct CDR3 sequences, and around 24% of these were observed just once. In total, the top ten clones hold 0.48% of the sample. In addition, the sample was reused for a study of yellow fever vaccine responses in identical twins.

Sequenced input: CD4+ T cells sorted from blood. These receptors all come from a woman aged 18 to 35 in good health.

CDR3 in DNA: TGCGCCAGCAGCTTCTTTCTTGATGAGGTAGCCCCAGATACGCAGTATTTT. Translation gives CASSFFLDEVAPDTQYF. The rearrangement joins TRBV5-1 to TRBJ2-3; D remains ambiguous. This CDR3 spans 17 amino acids. Trimming removed 2 bases from V and 4 bases from J, with 20 bases in between. The germline gives CDR1 SGHRS, CDR2 YFSETQ.

The chain links TRBV11-2 to TRBJ2-1; the match to TRBD2 covers 8 bases. CDR1 SGHAT and CDR2 FQNNGV come from the germline V gene. CDR3 size: 16 residues. The V and J ends lost 5 bases and 8 bases, in that order; junction bases with no gene match: 14. CDR3 coding DNA: TGTGCCAGCAGCCTCCTGGCGGGGGGCTACGGTTATGAGCAGTTCTTC. It codes for CASSLLAGGYGYEQFF.

The chain uses TRBV5-5 and TRBJ2-7; D perhaps matches TRBD1 (6 bases). Germline CDR1 is SGHKS and CDR2 is YYEKEE (reference sequence). V was pared by 0 bases and J by 3 bases, with 13 bases between. CDR3 length: 15 amino acids. The chain's CDR3 is CASSLEMTGHYEQYF. CDR3 sequence (DNA): TGTGCCAGCAGCTTGGAAATGACAGGCCACTACGAGCAGTACTTC.

This clonotype was seen at least ten times. Here the CDR3 reads CASTHSQGTPYNEQFF. DNA for the CDR3: TGTGCCAGCACTCACTCCCAGGGGACACCTTACAATGAGCAGTTCTTC. The J gene is TRBJ2-1, the V gene TRBV12-3 or TRBV12-4, with D maybe TRBD1 (6 bases). Trimming removed 7 bases at V and 4 bases at J, with 20 bases between. The CDR3 contains 16 residues.

This clonotype was seen a few times. The chain joins TRBV3-1 to TRBJ2-2; the match to TRBD2 covers 15 bases. The CDR3 length is 18 residues. Germline assignment: CDR1 LGHDT and CDR2 YNNKEL (reference sequence). The ends lost 3 bases at V and 7 bases at J; junction bases unmatched: 9. This CDR3 is CASSHPGLAGGPNGELFF. The CDR3 DNA sequence: TGTGCCAGCAGCCATCCCGGACTAGCGGGGGGGCCTAACGGGGAGCTGTTTTTT.

This clonotype was observed a handful of times. The V gene is TRBV4-2, the J gene TRBJ2-1; TRBD2 matches at 7 bases. J gave up 3 bases and V 2 bases, and 4 bases lay outside the gene matches. CDR1 is LGHNA, CDR2 YNFKEQ, per germline. The CDR3 has 15 amino acids. CDR3 protein: CASSQPAGNYNEQFF. In DNA, the CDR3 is TGTGCCAGCAGCCAACCAGCGGGAAACTACAATGAGCAGTTCTTC.

This clonotype occurred a few times. This chain connects TRBV3-1 to TRBJ2-2; TRBD2 agrees at 8 bases. This CDR3 contains 19 residues. Germline CDR1 LGHDT, CDR2 YNNKEL (reference sequence). Losses at the gene ends were 6 bases for V and 3 bases for J; bases not matched to a gene: 18. CDR3 bases: TGTGCCAGCAGGCTCAGCAGACTTTGGGGTAGCGGGGACACCGGGGAGCTGTTTTTT. This gives the protein CASRLSRLWGSGDTGELFF.

This clonotype was detected many times. The chain has TRBV9 and TRBJ2-1; 9 nucleotides match TRBD1. This CDR3 is 13 amino acids long. The junction had 4 bases not matched to a gene; V was cut back by 6 bases and J by 6 bases. The germline gives CDR1 SGDLS, CDR2 YYNGEE. CDR3: CASTADRGNEQFF. In nucleotides, the CDR3 is TGTGCCAGCACCGCGGACAGGGGCAATGAGCAGTTCTTC.

V gene TRBV10-3 combines with J gene TRBJ2-1; the match to TRBD2 covers 8 bases. The CDR3 is made up of 14 amino acids. Germline-derived CDR1 and CDR2 are ENHRY and SYGVKD. J was trimmed by 4 bases and V by 7 bases; bases with no gene match: 6. The CDR3 DNA reads TGTGCCATCACCCTTAGCGGGACATACAATGAGCAGTTCTTC. It codes for CAITLSGTYNEQFF.

The chain carries TRBV5-1 and TRBJ1-2; 8 bases line up with TRBD1. CDR1 is SGHRS, CDR2 YFSETQ, per germline. CDR3 length equals 14 residues. Losses at the gene ends were 4 bases for V and 8 bases for J; bases not matched to a gene: 10. The CDR3 here is CASSSSDRAGGYTF. Here the CDR3 DNA reads TGCGCCAGCAGCAGCTCGGACAGGGCTGGCGGCTACACCTTC.

The chain recombines TRBV6-1 with TRBJ2-1; D perhaps matches TRBD2 (5 bases). Germline V gene data show CDR1 as MNHNS and CDR2 as SASEGT. Between the trimmed V and J ends, which lost 6 bases and 9 bases, there was a span of 21 bases. The CDR3 loop spans 15 amino acids. CDR3 residues: CASSPPRAPLGEQFF. DNA of the CDR3: TGTGCCAGCAGCCCCCCGAGGGCCCCACTTGGTGAGCAGTTCTTC.

The rearrangement uses TRBV3-1 and TRBJ2-1; D not certain. V was trimmed by 0 bases and J by 10 bases, leaving 4 bases between them. The germline CDR1 and CDR2 sequences are LGHDT and YNNKEL (reference sequence). The CDR3 has 11 amino acids. The DNA for the CDR3 is TGTGCCAGCAGCCAAGATCGCGAGCAGTTCTTC. It codes for CASSQDREQFF.

The chain joins TRBV29-1 to TRBJ2-7, with 7 bases matching TRBD1. The ends lost 7 bases at V and 1 base at J; junction bases unmatched: 10. The CDR3 runs to 14 residues. Per the germline V gene, CDR1 is SQVTM and CDR2 is ANQGSEA. The CDR3 sequence is CSADWQGESYEQYF. CDR3 DNA: TGCAGCGCGGATTGGCAGGGGGAATCCTACGAGCAGTACTTC.

This clonotype was counted between two and nine times. J is TRBJ1-2 and V is TRBV12-3 or TRBV12-4, with a possible D match to TRBD1 (5 bases). CDR3 length equals 13 residues. Trimming removed 2 bases from V and 4 bases from J, with 8 bases in between. The DNA for the CDR3 is TGTGCCAGCAGTTTATCACAGGTCTATGGCTACACCTTC. This sequence encodes CASSLSQVYGYTF.